Below, 2 T cell receptor beta chains from the same sample are listed, as sequenced in a study of shared clonotypes between healthy human individuals. Naive CD8 populations comprised CD45RO-negative cells positively selected for CCR7, excluding terminally differentiated effector memory CD45RA+ cells. Generated by immunoSEQ multiplex PCR, the TCRdb table keeps only in-frame clones and is missing some. The profile shows about 800,000 clones, just over 95% of them singletons. The sample taken for sequencing was naive CD8+ T cells sorted from blood. The receptors here all came from a young man in good health.

This chain connects TRBV4-1 to TRBJ2-7, with unresolved D. V lost 4 bases and J 0 bases, leaving 7 bases between the germline ends. The V gene's germline CDR1 is MGHRA and CDR2 YSYEKL. CDR3 length: 13 residues. The CDR3 sequence is CASSPGPSYEQYF. The CDR3 DNA reads TGCGCCAGCAGCCCCGGTCCCTCCTACGAGCAGTACTTC.

Note on this clone: The same CDR3 also results from other DNA sequences found in this sample. The chain is built from TRBV27 and TRBJ1-5; D ambiguous. The germline V gene has CDR1 MNHEY and CDR2 SMNVEV (reference sequence). V was clipped by 5 bases and J by 2 bases, with 7 bases between them. This CDR3 has 13 amino acids. The CDR3 protein is CASSLLGNQPQHF. CDR3 sequence (DNA): TGTGCCAGCAGTCTACTAGGCAATCAGCCCCAGCATTTT.